This TCR beta chain is drawn from a study of spatial heterogeneity in lung cancer. Study-wide findings and caveats: Counts of expanded alpha and beta TCRs within tumors tracked the tumor nonsynonymous mutation count. The recorded estimate of tumor T cell coverage is around 7.1% for alpha chains and roughly 13% for beta chains.

The time point is: sample taken at primary tumor resection. The donors comprised about 69 untreated early-stage non-small cell lung cancer patients. In each case, whole RNA from tumor, nontumor lung or frozen PBMC was sequenced unsorted. The germline gives CDR1 SNHLY, CDR2 FYNNEI. The CDR3 runs 16 residues. Trimming pared 5 bases from V and 0 bases from J, leaving 14 bases between. There are many counts of this clonotype. Its specificity is unknown. In the library, each TCR cDNA molecule bore its own unique molecular identifier. Using its own MiXCR run on the 5' RACE reads, TCRdb lists one record per CDR3 protein. The profile shows 8,000 or so distinct CDR3 sequences, around 7% of them singletons.

The clonotype comes from a male donor with early-stage non-small cell lung cancer. V usage is TRBV2 and J usage is TRBJ2-1; D could derive from TRBD1 or TRBD2 (5 bases each). The sample in question was lung tumor tissue, obtained at surgery. The CDR3 DNA reads as TGTGCCAGCAGTCCCGGGACGGATAGCTCCTACAATGAGCAGTTCTTC. Amino acids: CASSPGTDSSYNEQFF.